This T cell receptor beta chain was retrieved from a study of blood T cell repertoires in COVID-19. Data came from immunoSEQ multiplex PCR; TCRdb stores just in-frame clones and leaves some out. The sample lists fewer than 350,000 clones; around 85% were seen once. V gave up 4 bases and J gave up 4 bases; unmatched junction bases: 5. Germline V gene sequence: CDR1 SGHRS, CDR2 YFSETQ. This CDR3 is built from 14 residues. Sequencing input: peripheral blood. This chain connects TRBV5-1 to TRBJ1-5; 7 nucleotides agree with TRBD1. The receptor's source is a woman in her 30s who had recovered from COVID-19. The CDR3 sequence is CASSPGTANQPQHF. The CDR3 DNA follows: TGCGCCAGCAGCCCTGGGACAGCAAATCAGCCCCAGCATTTT. The variable domain in full, completed from reference TRBV5-1 and TRBJ1-5, reads KAGVTQTPRYLIKTRGQQVTLSCSPISGHRSVSWYQQTPGQGLQFLFEYFSETQRNKGNFPGRFSGRQFSNSRSEMNVSTLELGDSALYLCASSPGTANQPQHFGDGTRLSIL.